The rows below give T cell receptor beta chains drawn from one sample of a study of T cells in tumors after PD-1 blockade. Profiling relied on immunoSEQ multiplex PCR, and the TCRdb table lists in-frame clones only, not all of them. The data contain a few thousand clones, roughly 80% of them singletons. The specimen comprised PBMCs, sampled after anti-PD-1 therapy. These receptors were collected from a human donor with advanced basal cell or squamous cell carcinoma (not recorded which). Both conserved end residues are part of each CDR3. Each record gives: V gene, clone size, D gene, J gene, CDR3 protein, CDR3 DNA. The D gene is left open where the match is weak. Rows give clone size only sometimes, using once, few, many, or a class for an expanded clone.

TRBV10-3	.	.	TRBJ1-4	CAISRGNEKLFF	TGTGCCATCAGCCGCGGTAATGAAAAACTGTTTTTT
TRBV5-1	.	TRBD1	TRBJ1-3	CASSGGDRTPSGNTIYF	TGCGCCAGCAGCGGGGGGGACAGGACCCCTTCTGGAAACACCATATATTTT
TRBV2	.	.	TRBJ2-5	CASSRGLKETQYF	TGTGCCAGCAGTCGGGGCCTTAAAGAGACCCAGTACTTC
TRBV28	.	.	TRBJ1-2	CASSTYVFYGYTF	TGTGCCAGCAGCACCTACGTCTTCTATGGCTACACCTTC
TRBV19	.	.	TRBJ2-7	CASSITGSLSEQYF	TGTGCCAGTAGTATTACAGGGTCCCTAAGCGAGCAGTACTTC
TRBV10-1	.	.	TRBJ2-2	CASSESLGGTGELFF	TGCGCCAGCAGTGAGTCATTGGGTGGTACCGGGGAGCTGTTTTTT
TRBV3-1/TRBV3-2	.	.	TRBJ2-1	CASSQESLFSYNEQFF	TGTGCCAGCAGCCAAGAGTCGCTATTCTCCTACAATGAGCAGTTCTTC
TRBV5-1	once	.	TRBJ1-1	CASSLTRNTEAFF	TGCGCCAGCAGCTTAACCAGAAACACTGAAGCTTTCTTT
TRBV6-5	.	.	TRBJ2-3	CASSRQDSDTQYF	TGTGCCAGCAGTCGACAGGACTCGGATACGCAGTATTTT
TRBV29-1	few	.	TRBJ1-5	CSVEGGVNQPQHF	TGCAGCGTTGAAGGGGGAGTTAATCAGCCCCAGCATTTT
TRBV12-5	once	TRBD2	TRBJ2-5	CASGSDPKGLAGGPGETQYF	TGTGCTAGTGGTTCCGATCCCAAAGGGCTAGCGGGGGGGCCGGGGGAGACCCAGTACTTC
TRBV2	.	.	TRBJ2-7	CASSPPPDSSYEQYF	TGTGCCAGCAGCCCCCCCCCGGACTCCTCCTACGAGCAGTACTTC
TRBV12-3/TRBV12-4	.	.	TRBJ1-6	CASSLGANSPLHF	TGTGCCAGCAGTTTAGGGGCGAATTCACCCCTCCACTTT
TRBV28	once	.	TRBJ1-5	CASSSVNGEFGNQPQHF	TGTGCCAGCAGTTCCGTTAACGGGGAATTTGGCAATCAGCCCCAGCATTTT
TRBV18	.	.	TRBJ2-5	CASSPPPGIGETQYF	TGTGCCAGCTCACCACCGCCGGGCATAGGAGAGACCCAGTACTTC
TRBV24-1	.	.	TRBJ2-1	CATSDTYRTVGNEQFF	TGTGCCACCAGTGATACTTACCGAACGGTGGGCAATGAGCAGTTCTTC
TRBV7-2	.	.	TRBJ2-7	CASSLGTGQTYEQYF	TGTGCCAGCAGCCTGGGTACAGGTCAAACCTACGAGCAGTACTTC
TRBV19	.	.	TRBJ2-2	CASSSGQWNTGELFF	TGTGCCAGTAGTAGTGGGCAATGGAACACCGGGGAGCTGTTTTTT
TRBV12-3/TRBV12-4	.	.	TRBJ1-5	CASSWTVNQPQHF	TGTGCCAGCAGCTGGACGGTAAATCAGCCCCAGCATTTT
TRBV27	once	.	TRBJ2-1	CASPGATTQLGGNEQFF	TGTGCCAGCCCGGGGGCGACGACCCAACTTGGTGGCAATGAGCAGTTCTTC
TRBV29-1	.	TRBD1	TRBJ2-7	CSVGDATGGHGYEQYF	TGCAGCGTCGGGGACGCTACAGGGGGCCATGGCTACGAGCAGTACTTC
TRBV5-4	.	.	TRBJ2-1	CASSGGAYNEQFF	TGTGCCAGCAGCGGCGGGGCCTACAATGAGCAGTTCTTC
TRBV24-1	.	.	TRBJ2-3	CATSEGGARTDTQYF	TGTGCCACCAGTGAGGGCGGGGCCCGCACAGATACGCAGTATTTT
TRBV2	.	.	TRBJ2-7	CASSGQLSYEQYF	TGTGCCAGCAGTGGACAGCTCTCCTACGAGCAGTACTTC
TRBV10-1	.	.	TRBJ1-1	CASNGQFTEAFF	TGCGCCAGCAACGGACAGTTCACTGAAGCTTTCTTT
TRBV9	.	.	TRBJ2-2	CASSPRPTGELFF	TGTGCCAGCAGTCCCCGCCCAACCGGGGAGCTGTTTTTT
TRBV5-1	.	TRBD1	TRBJ2-1	CASSSHGTDYNEQFF	TGCGCCAGCAGCTCCCACGGGACAGATTACAATGAGCAGTTCTTC
TRBV18	.	TRBD1	TRBJ1-2	CASSPDRGNYGYTF	TGTGCCAGCTCACCGGACAGGGGGAACTATGGCTACACCTTC
TRBV10-1	.	TRBD2	TRBJ2-5	CASSPTSGAETQYF	TGCGCCAGCAGTCCGACTAGCGGGGCTGAGACCCAGTACTTC
TRBV25-1	once	.	TRBJ2-3	CATGREGSTDTQYF	TGTGCCACAGGGAGAGAGGGTAGCACAGATACGCAGTATTTT
TRBV6-6	.	TRBD1	TRBJ1-1	CASSYRTGGFRAFF	TGTGCCAGCAGTTACCGGACAGGGGGTTTTAGGGCTTTCTTT
TRBV10-3	.	TRBD1	TRBJ2-7	CAIGPGTGGSYEQYF	TGTGCCATCGGACCCGGGACAGGGGGCTCCTACGAGCAGTACTTC
TRBV7-9	.	TRBD2	TRBJ2-5	CASSLWSGGQETQYF	TGTGCCAGCAGCTTATGGTCGGGGGGCCAAGAGACCCAGTACTTC
TRBV14	.	TRBD1	TRBJ2-2	CASSRDRVNTGELFF	TGTGCCAGCAGCAGGGACAGAGTGAACACCGGGGAGCTGTTTTTT
TRBV6-6	.	.	TRBJ1-5	CASRSREGNQPQHF	TGTGCCAGCAGATCGAGGGAGGGCAATCAGCCCCAGCATTTT
TRBV11-3	.	TRBD2	TRBJ2-1	CASSLGQTSGGAYNEQFF	TGTGCCAGCAGCTTAGGTCAGACTAGCGGGGGGGCCTACAATGAGCAGTTCTTC
TRBV4-3	.	TRBD1	TRBJ1-4	CASSQDLNRGISNEKLFF	TGCGCCAGCAGCCAAGATCTAAACAGGGGGATATCTAATGAAAAACTGTTTTTT
TRBV6-5	.	.	TRBJ2-7	CASRDGGGSYEQYF	TGTGCCAGCAGGGACGGGGGCGGTAGCTACGAGCAGTACTTC
TRBV10-3	.	.	TRBJ2-5	CAISDKETQYF	TGTGCCATCAGTGATAAAGAGACCCAGTACTTC